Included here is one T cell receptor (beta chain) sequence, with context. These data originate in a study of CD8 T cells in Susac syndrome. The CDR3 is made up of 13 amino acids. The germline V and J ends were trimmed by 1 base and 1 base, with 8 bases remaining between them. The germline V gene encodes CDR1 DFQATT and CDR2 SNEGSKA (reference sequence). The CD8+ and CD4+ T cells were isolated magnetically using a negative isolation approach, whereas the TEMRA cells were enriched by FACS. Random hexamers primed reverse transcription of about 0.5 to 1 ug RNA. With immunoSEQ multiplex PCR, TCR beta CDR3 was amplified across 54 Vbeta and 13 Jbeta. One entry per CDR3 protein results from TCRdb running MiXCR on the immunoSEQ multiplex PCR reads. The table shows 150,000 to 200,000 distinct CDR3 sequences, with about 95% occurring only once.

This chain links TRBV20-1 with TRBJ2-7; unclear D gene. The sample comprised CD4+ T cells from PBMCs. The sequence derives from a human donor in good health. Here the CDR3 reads CSARVPESYEQYF. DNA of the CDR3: TGCAGTGCTAGAGTTCCGGAATCCTACGAGCAGTACTTC.